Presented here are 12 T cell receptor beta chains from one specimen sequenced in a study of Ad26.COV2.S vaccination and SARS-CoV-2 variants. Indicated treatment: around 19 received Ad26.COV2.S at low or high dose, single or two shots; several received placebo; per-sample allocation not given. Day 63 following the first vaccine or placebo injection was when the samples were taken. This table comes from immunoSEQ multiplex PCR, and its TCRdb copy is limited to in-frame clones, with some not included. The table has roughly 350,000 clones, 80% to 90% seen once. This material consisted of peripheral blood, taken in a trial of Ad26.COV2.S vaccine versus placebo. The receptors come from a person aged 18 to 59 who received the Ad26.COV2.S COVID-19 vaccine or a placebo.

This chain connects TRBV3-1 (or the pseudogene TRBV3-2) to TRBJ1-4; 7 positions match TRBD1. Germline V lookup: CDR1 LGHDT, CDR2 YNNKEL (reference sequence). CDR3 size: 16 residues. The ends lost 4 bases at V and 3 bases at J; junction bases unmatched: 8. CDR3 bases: TGTGCCAGCAGCCCGGGACAGCTTTTTCCTAATGAAAAACTGTTTTTT. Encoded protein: CASSPGQLFPNEKLFF.

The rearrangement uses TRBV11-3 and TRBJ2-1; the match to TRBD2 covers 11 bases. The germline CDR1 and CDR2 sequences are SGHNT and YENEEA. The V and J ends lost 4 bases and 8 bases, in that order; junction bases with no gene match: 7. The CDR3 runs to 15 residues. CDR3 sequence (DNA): TGTGCCAGCAGCTCCCTGACTAGCGGGGAGGATGAGCAGTTCTTC. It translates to CASSSLTSGEDEQFF.

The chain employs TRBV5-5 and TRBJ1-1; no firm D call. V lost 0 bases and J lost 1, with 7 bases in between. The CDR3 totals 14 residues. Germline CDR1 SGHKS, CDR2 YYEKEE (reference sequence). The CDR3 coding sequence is TGTGCCAGCAGCTTGGGTGAAACGAACACTGAAGCTTTCTTT. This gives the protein CASSLGETNTEAFF.

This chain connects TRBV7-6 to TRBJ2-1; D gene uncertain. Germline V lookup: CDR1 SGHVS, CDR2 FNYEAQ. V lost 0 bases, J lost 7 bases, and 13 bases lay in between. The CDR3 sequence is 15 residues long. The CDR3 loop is CASSLAAGYVNEQFF. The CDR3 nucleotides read TGTGCCAGCAGCTTAGCGGCAGGTTATGTAAATGAGCAGTTCTTC. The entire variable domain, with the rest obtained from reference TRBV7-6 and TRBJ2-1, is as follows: GAGVSQSPRYKVTKRGQDVALRCDPISGHVSLYWYRQALGQGPEFLTYFNYEAQQDKSGLPNDRFSAERPEGSISTLTIQRTEQRDSAMYRCASSLAAGYVNEQFFGPGTRLTVL.

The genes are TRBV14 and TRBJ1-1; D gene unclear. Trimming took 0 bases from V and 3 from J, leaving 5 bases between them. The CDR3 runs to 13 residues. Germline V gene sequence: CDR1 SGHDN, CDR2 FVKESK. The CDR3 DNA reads TGTGCCAGCAGCCAAGAAGCTTACACTGAAGCTTTCTTT. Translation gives CASSQEAYTEAFF.

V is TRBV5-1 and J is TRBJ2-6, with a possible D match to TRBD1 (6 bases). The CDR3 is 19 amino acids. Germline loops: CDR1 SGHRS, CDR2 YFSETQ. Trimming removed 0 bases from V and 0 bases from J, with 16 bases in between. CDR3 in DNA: TGCGCCAGCAGCTTGGGCCCTACAGGGACCTCCTCTGGGGCCAACGTCCTGACTTTC. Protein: CASSLGPTGTSSGANVLTF.

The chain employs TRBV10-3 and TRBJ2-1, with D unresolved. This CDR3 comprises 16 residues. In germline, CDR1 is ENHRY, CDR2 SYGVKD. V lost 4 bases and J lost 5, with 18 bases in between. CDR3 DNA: TGTGCCATCAGTGGACTGTTGCAGTTGAGGAACAATGAGCAGTTCTTC. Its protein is CAISGLLQLRNNEQFF.

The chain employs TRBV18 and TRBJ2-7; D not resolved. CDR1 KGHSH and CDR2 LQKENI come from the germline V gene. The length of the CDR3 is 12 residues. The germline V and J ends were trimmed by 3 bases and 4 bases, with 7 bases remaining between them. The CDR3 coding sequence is TGTGCCAGCTCACCTAGTAAGTACGAGCAGTACTTC. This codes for CASSPSKYEQYF.

The CDR3 DNA sequence: TGTGCCAGCAGCCTCCTTCCGGGACTAAACAATGAGCAGTTCTTC. Protein sequence: CASSLLPGLNNEQFF. V is TRBV7-2 and J is TRBJ2-1; 7 nucleotides match TRBD2. The V gene end was trimmed by 5 bases and the J gene end by 5 bases; junction bases not matched to a gene: 9. Germline V gene lookup returns CDR1 SGHTA and CDR2 FQGNSA. This CDR3 comprises 15 residues.

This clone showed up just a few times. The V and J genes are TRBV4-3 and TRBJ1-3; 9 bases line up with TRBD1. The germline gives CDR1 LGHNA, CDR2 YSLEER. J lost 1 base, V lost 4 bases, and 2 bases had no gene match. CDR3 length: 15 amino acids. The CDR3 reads CASSPGTGSGNTIYF. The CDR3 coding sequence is TGCGCCAGCAGCCCTGGGACAGGGTCTGGAAACACCATATATTTT.

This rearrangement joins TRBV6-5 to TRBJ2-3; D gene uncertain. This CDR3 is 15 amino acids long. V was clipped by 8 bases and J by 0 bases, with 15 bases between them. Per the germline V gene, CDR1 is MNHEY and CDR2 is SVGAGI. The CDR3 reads CASSQDGSSTDTQYF. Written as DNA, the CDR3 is TGTGCCAGCTCTCAGGACGGAAGTAGCACAGATACGCAGTATTTT.

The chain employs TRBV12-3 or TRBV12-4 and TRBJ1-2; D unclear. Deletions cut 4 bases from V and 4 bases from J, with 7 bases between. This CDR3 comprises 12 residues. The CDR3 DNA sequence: TGTGCCAGCAGTTCGCGCCCCTATGGCTACACCTTC. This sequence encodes CASSSRPYGYTF.